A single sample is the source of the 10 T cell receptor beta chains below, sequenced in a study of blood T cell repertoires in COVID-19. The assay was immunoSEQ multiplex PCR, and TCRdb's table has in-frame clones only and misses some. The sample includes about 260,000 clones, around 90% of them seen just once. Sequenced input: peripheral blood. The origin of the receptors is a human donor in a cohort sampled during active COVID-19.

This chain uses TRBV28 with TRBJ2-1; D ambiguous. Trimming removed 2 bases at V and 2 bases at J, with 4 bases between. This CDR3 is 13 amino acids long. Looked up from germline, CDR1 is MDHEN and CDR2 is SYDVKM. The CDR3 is CASSLVTYNEQFF. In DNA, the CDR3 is TGTGCCAGCAGTTTAGTAACCTACAATGAGCAGTTCTTC.

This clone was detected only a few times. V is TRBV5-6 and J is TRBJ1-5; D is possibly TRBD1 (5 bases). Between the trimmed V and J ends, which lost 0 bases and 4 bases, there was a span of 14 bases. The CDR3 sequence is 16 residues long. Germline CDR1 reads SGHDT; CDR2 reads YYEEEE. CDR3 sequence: CASSLGGRYTNQPQHF. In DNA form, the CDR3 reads TGTGCCAGCAGCTTGGGGGGCAGGTACACAAATCAGCCCCAGCATTTT.

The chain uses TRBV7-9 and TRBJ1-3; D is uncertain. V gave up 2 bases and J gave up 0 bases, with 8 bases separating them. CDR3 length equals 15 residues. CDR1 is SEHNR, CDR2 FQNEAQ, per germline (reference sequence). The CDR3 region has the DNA TGTGCCAGCAGCTTACCACGGGGCTCTGGAAACACCATATATTTT. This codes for CASSLPRGSGNTIYF.

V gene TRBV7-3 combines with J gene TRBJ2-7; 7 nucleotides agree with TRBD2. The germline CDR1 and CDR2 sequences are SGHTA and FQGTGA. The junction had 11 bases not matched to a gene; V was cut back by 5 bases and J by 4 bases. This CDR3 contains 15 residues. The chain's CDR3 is CASSPDSGLIYEQYF. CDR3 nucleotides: TGTGCCAGCAGCCCGGACTCGGGACTAATTTACGAGCAGTACTTC.

CDR3 sequence: CASSLGAARASGGYTF. DNA for the CDR3: TGTGCCAGCAGCTTAGGGGCAGCCAGGGCAAGTGGGGGCTACACCTTC. The chain uses TRBV11-2 and TRBJ1-2; D may be TRBD1 (5 bases). CDR3 length: 16 amino acids. V lost 1 base and J 8 bases, leaving 20 bases between the germline ends. The germline V gene encodes CDR1 SGHAT and CDR2 FQNNGV.

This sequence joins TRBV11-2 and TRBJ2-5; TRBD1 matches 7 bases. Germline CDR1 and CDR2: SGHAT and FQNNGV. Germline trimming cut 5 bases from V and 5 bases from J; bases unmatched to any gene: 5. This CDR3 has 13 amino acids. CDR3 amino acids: CASSQTGPETQYF. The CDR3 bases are TGTGCCAGCAGCCAGACAGGGCCGGAGACCCAGTACTTC.

The CDR3 DNA reads as TGTGCCAGCAGTTTATCGAGGGAGGTGCCTACTGAAGCTTTCTTT. Encoded protein: CASSLSREVPTEAFF. The chain uses TRBV27 and TRBJ1-1; no reliable D call. The V end was cut by 0 bases, the J end by 5 bases, with 13 bases between. CDR1 MNHEY and CDR2 SMNVEV come from the germline V gene (reference sequence). The CDR3 runs to 15 residues.

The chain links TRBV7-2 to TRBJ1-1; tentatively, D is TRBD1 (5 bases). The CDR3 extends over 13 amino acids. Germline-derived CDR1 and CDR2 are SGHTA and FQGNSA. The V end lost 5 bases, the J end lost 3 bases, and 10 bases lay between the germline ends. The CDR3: CASSLGLYTEAFF. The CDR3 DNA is TGTGCCAGCAGCCTGGGGCTTTACACTGAAGCTTTCTTT.

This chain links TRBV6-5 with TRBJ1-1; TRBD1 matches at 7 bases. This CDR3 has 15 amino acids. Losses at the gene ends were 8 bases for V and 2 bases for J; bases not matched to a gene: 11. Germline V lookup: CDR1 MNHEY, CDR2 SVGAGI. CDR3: CASERQGRGNTEAFF. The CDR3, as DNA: TGTGCCAGCGAGAGACAGGGACGGGGAAACACTGAAGCTTTCTTT.

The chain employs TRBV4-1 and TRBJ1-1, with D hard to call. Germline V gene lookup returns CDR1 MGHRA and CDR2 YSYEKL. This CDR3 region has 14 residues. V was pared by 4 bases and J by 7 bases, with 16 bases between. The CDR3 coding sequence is TGCGCCAGCAGCCGAAGCCCCGGACGGGATGAAGCTTTCTTT. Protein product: CASSRSPGRDEAFF.